This T cell receptor (beta chain) was sequenced for a study of identical twins (dated by TCRdb to about 2016). Describing the broader study: To test whether fetal clonotypes persist, this study deep-sequenced TCR alpha and beta repertoires from monozygotic twins, from unrelated adults of various ages, and from cord blood. To rule out contamination, the twin experiments were replicated at different times with different library preparation protocols. The paper's findings and limits, for the study overall: Invariant T cells such as MAIT and iNKT could partly confound zero-insertion analyses, though diverse VJ usage argued against this for most clonotypes. Abundant cord blood beta clonotypes had fewer insertions, young adult naive repertoires showed a similar but weaker trend, and memory repertoires showed no such trend. Compared with coincidental sharing between unrelated individuals, an excess of low generation-probability sequences was observed among out-of-frame TCR alpha sequences shared between twins. A weaker excess of twin sharing was found in beta out-of-frame sequences because the signal-to-noise ratio was lowered by fewer shared sequences. Because the same donors could not be followed over many years, conclusions were based on cross-sectional statistical analysis. In monozygotic twins, out-of-frame TCR alpha sharing was systematically underestimated by recombination models, although the models agreed with sharing between unrelated individuals.

This clonotype appeared once. The specificity of this receptor is unknown. One base away there is no much larger clone; base qualities are not given. A single read offers scant evidence. Libraries were prepared through 5' RACE. The data were produced on an Illumina HiSeq 2000. Template switching introduced a universal primer binding site; the final cDNA contained a unique molecular identifier, enabling accurate counting of TCR cDNA molecules. First-strand cDNA for TCR alpha and beta chains was synthesized from specific primers in the conserved constant-segment region. To control for contamination, every cDNA library was double barcoded, receiving both a SMART-Mk sample barcode and Illumina barcodes. Two successive PCR steps introduced TruSeq adapter sequences along with Illumina sample barcodes. The TCR alpha and beta cDNA libraries were sequenced on the Illumina HiSeq platform using custom primers. The authors processed their data as follows. Unique molecular identifiers were extracted from raw reads with MiGEC, and CDR3 positions were determined with MiXCR. Recombination models were inferred per individual with the repgenHMM and IGoR tools using an EM algorithm. Shared clonotypes were analyzed with the tcR package in R, and sharing was normalized by the product of cloneset sizes. Out-of-frame nonproductive sequences were analyzed to study raw recombination free of thymic and clonal selection effects. TCRdb reran the public reads through fastp at Q25 and MiXCR, keeping productive beta chains. Every entry covers one CDR3 protein and lists the most common genes and DNA from its rows. The V and J calls and clone size come from TCRdb's table, not from the authors' own analysis. The sample yields 200,000 to 250,000 distinct CDR3 sequences; 12% were counted once. The biggest ten clones account for 4% to 5% of the sample.

All donors were healthy Caucasians. The twin cohort consisted of three pairs of female monozygotic twins, all aged about 18 to 30 years. Miltenyi CD45RO+ enrichment and human naive T-cell isolation kits were used to isolate memory (CD45RO+) and naive T cells from PBMC. The germline V gene yields SGHAT for CDR1 and FQNNGV for CDR2. The CDR3 numbers 16 residues from cysteine through phenylalanine. Solely the CDR3 DNA is kept, with 48 bases framed from the first base. V trim: 1 base; J trim: 7 bases; unmatched bases: 7. These data also formed part of another study, on yellow fever vaccine responses in identical twins. Looking at the second paper: The T cell response to vaccination in identical twins was reported by the authors to appear partly convergent and partly personalized. The study precisely tracked vaccine-responding T cell clones in identical twins.

The clonotype was recovered from a woman aged 18-29 years in good health. The sample consisted of memory (CD45RO+) T cells sorted from blood. Reading the label with the study, this specimen's cell subset or site is: CD45RO+ enriched T cells. This chain is built from TRBV11-2 and TRBJ2-1, and TRBD2 matches 10 of the central bases. The CDR3 here reads CASSLGDQRGGNEQFF. The DNA is TGTGCCAGCAGCTTAGGGGACCAGCGGGGGGGAAATGAGCAGTTCTTC.